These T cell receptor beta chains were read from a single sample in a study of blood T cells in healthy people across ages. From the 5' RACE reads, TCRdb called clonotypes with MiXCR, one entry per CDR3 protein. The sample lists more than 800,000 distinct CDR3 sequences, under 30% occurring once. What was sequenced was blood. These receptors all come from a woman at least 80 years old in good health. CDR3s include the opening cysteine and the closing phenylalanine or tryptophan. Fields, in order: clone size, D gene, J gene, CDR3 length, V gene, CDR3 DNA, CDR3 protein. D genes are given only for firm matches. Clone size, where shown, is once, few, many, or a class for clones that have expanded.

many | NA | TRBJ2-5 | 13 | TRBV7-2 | TGTGCCAGCAGCTTGTGGGAGAGGGAGACCCAGTACTTC | CASSLWERETQYF
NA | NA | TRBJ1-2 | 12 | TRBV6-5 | TGTGCCAGCAGGTCGACCCTTTTGAGCTACACCTTC | CASRSTLLSYTF
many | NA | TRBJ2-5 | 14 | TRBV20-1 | TGCAGTGCTAGAGATCCCAGGGGCGCGGAGACCCAGTACTTC | CSARDPRGAETQYF
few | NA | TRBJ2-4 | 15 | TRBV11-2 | TGTGCCAGCAGCTTAGCGGGAAACCTCAAAAACATTCAGTACTTC | CASSLAGNLKNIQYF
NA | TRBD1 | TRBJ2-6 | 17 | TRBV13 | TGTGCCAGCAGCTCGGGACAGGGTAGGTCTGGGGCCAACGTCCTGACTTTC | CASSSGQGRSGANVLTF
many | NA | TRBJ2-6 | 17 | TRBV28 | TGTGCCAGCAGTTTCATTTCAGAGAGCTCTGGGGCCAACGTCCTGACTTTC | CASSFISESSGANVLTF
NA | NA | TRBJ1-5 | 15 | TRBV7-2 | TGTGCCAGCAGCCAGGCCCCAGGGAGCAATCAGCCCCAGCATTTT | CASSQAPGSNQPQHF
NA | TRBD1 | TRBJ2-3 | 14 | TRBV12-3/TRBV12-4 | TGTGCCAGCGGACAGGGAATGATAACAGATACGCAGTATTTT | CASGQGMITDTQYF
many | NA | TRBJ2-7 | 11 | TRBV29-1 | TGCAGCGTGAGGGGCATCAACGAGCAGTACTTC | CSVRGINEQYF
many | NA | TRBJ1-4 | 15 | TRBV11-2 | TGTGCCAGCAGCTTCGGCAAACGGGGTAATGAAAAACTGTTTTTT | CASSFGKRGNEKLFF
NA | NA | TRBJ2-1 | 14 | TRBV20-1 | TGCAGTGCTAGACGGGGCCCCTCCCACAATGAGCAGTTCTTC | CSARRGPSHNEQFF
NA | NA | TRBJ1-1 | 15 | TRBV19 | TGTGCCAGTAGTATTGCCCTCCGGCTGAACACTGAAGCTTGCTTT | CASSIALRLNTEACF
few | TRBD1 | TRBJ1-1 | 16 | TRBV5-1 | TGCGCCAGCAGCTTTCGTAACCCGGGACAGGACACTGAAGCTTTCTTT | CASSFRNPGQDTEAFF
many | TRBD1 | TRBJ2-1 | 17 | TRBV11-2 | TGTGCCAGCAGCTTAGACACAGGGGAAATTGTTGTTGTAGTGCAGTTCTTC | CASSLDTGEIVVVVQFF
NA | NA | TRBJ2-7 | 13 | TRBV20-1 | TGCAGTGCTACACAGGACCTTCTGTACGAGCAGTACTTC | CSATQDLLYEQYF
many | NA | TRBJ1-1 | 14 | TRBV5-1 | TGCGCCAGCAGCTTCAAGGGCGTAAACACTGAAGCTTTCTTT | CASSFKGVNTEAFF
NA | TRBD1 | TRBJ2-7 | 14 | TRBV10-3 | TGTGCCATCAGGGAATTGGGGGACAGGTACGAGCAGTACTTC | CAIRELGDRYEQYF
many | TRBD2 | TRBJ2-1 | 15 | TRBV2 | TGTGCCAGCAGTGAAGGGGCGGGGGGGCTCAATGAGCAGTTCTTC | CASSEGAGGLNEQFF
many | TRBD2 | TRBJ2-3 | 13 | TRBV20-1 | TGCAGTGTTAGGACTAGCGGCACAGATACGCAGTATTTT | CSVRTSGTDTQYF
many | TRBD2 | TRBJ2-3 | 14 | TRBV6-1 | TGTGCCAGCGGACTAGCCCAACGAGGGGATACGCAGTATTTT | CASGLAQRGDTQYF
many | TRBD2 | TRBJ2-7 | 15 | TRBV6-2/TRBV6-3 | TGTGCCAGCAGCCGACTAGCGGGGGGCTACTACGAGCAGTACTTC | CASSRLAGGYYEQYF
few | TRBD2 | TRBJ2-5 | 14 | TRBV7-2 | TGTGCCAGCAGAGCGGGGAGGCGCTCCAATGAGCAGTACTTC | CASRAGRRSNEQYF
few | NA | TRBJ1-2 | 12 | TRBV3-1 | TGTGCCAGCAGCCAAGTCCGGGGGGGCTACACCTTC | CASSQVRGGYTF
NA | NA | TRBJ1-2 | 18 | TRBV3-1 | TGTGCCAGCAACCAAGATGGGCGAACAGCGAGCTCTAACTATGGCTACACCTTC | CASNQDGRTASSNYGYTF
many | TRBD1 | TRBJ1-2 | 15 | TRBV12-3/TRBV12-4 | TGTGCCAGCAGTCCCGGGACAGGAGTAAACTATGGCTACACCTTC | CASSPGTGVNYGYTF
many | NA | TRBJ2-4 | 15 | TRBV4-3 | TGCGCCAGCAGCCCATCGACCTGGGGCAAAAACATTCAGTACTTC | CASSPSTWGKNIQYF
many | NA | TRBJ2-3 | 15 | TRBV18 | TGTGCCAGCTCTCCTAGGGGGATTGGCACAGATACGCAGTATTTT | CASSPRGIGTDTQYF
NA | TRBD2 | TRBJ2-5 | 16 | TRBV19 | TGTGCCAGTAGTATAGGACTAGCGGGGCTTCAAGAGACCCAGTACTTC | CASSIGLAGLQETQYF
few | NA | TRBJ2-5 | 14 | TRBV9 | TGTGCCAGCAGCGTAGCTTGGGGGGAAGAGACCCAGTACTTC | CASSVAWGEETQYF
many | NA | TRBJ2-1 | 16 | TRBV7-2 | TGTGCCAGCAGCTTACGGTCGACTCACTCCTACAATGAGCAGTTCTTC | CASSLRSTHSYNEQFF
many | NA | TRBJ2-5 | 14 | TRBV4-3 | TGCGCCAGCAGCCCCAACTTTGGTAAAGAGACCCAGTACTTC | CASSPNFGKETQYF
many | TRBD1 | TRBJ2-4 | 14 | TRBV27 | TGTGCCAGCAGCCTCAGGACAGGGGGGAACATTCAGTACTTC | CASSLRTGGNIQYF
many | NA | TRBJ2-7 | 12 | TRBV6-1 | TGTGCCAGCAGAGGACAATCCTACGAGCAGTACTTC | CASRGQSYEQYF
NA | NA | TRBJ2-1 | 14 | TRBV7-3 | TGTGCCAGCAGCTTAACGACGGTAGCCAGGGAGCAGTTCTTC | CASSLTTVAREQFF
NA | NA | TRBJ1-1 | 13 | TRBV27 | TGTGCCACTAAGGGGGGGGGCCACACTGAAGCTTTCTTT | CATKGGGHTEAFF
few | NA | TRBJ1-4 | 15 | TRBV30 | TGTGCCTGGCGTCGGTGGTCTCCAACTAATGAAAAACTGTTTTTT | CAWRRWSPTNEKLFF
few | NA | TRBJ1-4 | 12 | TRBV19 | TGTGCCAGTAGTACTCAGAATGAAAAACTGTTTTTT | CASSTQNEKLFF
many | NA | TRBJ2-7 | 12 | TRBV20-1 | TGCAGTGCTAGCTTACCGTCCTACGAGCAGTACTTC | CSASLPSYEQYF
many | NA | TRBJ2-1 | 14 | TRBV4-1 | TGCGCCAGCAGCCAAGTTCCAGGGGACCATGAGCAGTTCTTC | CASSQVPGDHEQFF
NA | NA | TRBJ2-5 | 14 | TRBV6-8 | TGTGCCAGCAGTTACTCGATCAGAGAAGAGACCCAGTACTTC | CASSYSIREETQYF
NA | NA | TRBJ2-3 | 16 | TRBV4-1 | TGCGCCAGCAGCCTTGGGCCCGGGATAAGACCAGATACGCAGTATTTT | CASSLGPGIRPDTQYF
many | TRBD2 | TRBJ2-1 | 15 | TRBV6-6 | TGTGCCAGCAGTCGGACTAGCGGGGGGAACAATGAGCAGTTCTTC | CASSRTSGGNNEQFF
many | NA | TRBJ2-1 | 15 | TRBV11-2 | TGTGCCAGCAGCTTACGGGTCGTGAGCTACAATGAGCAGTTCTTC | CASSLRVVSYNEQFF
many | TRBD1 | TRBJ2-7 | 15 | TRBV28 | TGTGCCAGCAGTGCAACCGGGACAGATTTCTACGAGCAGTACTTC | CASSATGTDFYEQYF
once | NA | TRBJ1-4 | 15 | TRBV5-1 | TGCGCCAGCAGCAGTGTACAGGGTCCAAATGAAAAACTGTTTTTT | CASSSVQGPNEKLFF
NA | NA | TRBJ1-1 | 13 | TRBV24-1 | TGTGCCACCAGTTCGGTAGAGGGGTCTGAAGCTTTCTTT | CATSSVEGSEAFF
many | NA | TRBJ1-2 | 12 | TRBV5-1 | TGCGCCAGCACCCTCTTGGACTATGGCTACACCTTC | CASTLLDYGYTF
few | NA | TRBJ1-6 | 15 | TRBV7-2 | TGTGCCAGCAGCTTAGCAGACAGTCCGAGTTCACCCCTCCACTTT | CASSLADSPSSPLHF
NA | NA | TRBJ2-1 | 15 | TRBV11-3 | TGTGCCAGCAGCTTAGGGGGGCCCCGTTTAGATGAGCAGTTCTTC | CASSLGGPRLDEQFF
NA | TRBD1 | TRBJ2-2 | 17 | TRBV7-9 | TGTGCCAGCAGCCCACGTTGGGGACAGGGGAACACCGGGGAGCTGTTTTTT | CASSPRWGQGNTGELFF
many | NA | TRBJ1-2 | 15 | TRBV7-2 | TGTGCCAGCAGCTTAGAAGTTTCAGGGTCCTATGGCTACACCTTC | CASSLEVSGSYGYTF
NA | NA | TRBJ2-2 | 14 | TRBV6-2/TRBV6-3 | TGTGCCAGCAGTGCCCGACTAAACACCGGGGAGCTGTTTTTT | CASSARLNTGELFF
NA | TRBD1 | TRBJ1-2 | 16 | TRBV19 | TGTGCCAGTAGTGGGGAGGGGACAGACGGGTTATATGGCTACACCTTC | CASSGEGTDGLYGYTF
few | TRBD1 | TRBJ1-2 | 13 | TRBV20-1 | TGCAGTGCTGCTGGACAGGGAGGGTATGGCTACACCTTC | CSAAGQGGYGYTF